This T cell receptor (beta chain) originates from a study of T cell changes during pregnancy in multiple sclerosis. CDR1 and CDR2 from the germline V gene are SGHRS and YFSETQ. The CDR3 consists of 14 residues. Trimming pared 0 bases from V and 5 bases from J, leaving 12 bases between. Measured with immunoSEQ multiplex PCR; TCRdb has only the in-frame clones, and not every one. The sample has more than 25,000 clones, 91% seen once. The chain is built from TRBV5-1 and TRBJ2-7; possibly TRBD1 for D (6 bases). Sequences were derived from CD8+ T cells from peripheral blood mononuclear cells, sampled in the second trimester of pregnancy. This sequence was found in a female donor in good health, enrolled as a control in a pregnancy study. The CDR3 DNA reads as TGCGCCAGCAGCTTGGACAGGGCAGTCAACGAGCAGTACTTC. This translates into CASSLDRAVNEQYF.